This T cell receptor beta chain was retrieved from a study of regulatory T cells in long-lasting Graves disease. Study-wide points: Few sampled subjects may have lowered accuracy.

iRepertoire HTBI primers and Arm-PCR of CDR3 regions built TCR beta libraries. TCRdb reprocessed the multiplex PCR reads via MiXCR and lists one record per CDR3 protein. Of hundreds of thousands of distinct CDR3 sequences in the sample, approximately 15% were seen once. This clonotype was detected many times. The antigen remains unidentified. V was clipped by 6 bases and J by 5 bases; unmatched bases: 15. Germline CDR1 and CDR2: MDHEN and SYDVKM. The CDR3 covers 16 residues. This sample's time point: newly diagnosed GD, antithyroid drugs for less than 3 months. RNA from PBMCs was the source of the TCR library. The sample also formed part of further work on T cells in Graves' hyperthyroidism and ophthalmopathy.

Sequenced material: peripheral blood mononuclear cells (PBMCs), taken at new diagnosis, from a patient treated with antithyroid drugs. This TCR was recovered from a woman between 25 and 40 years old with Graves disease. This sequence joins TRBV28 and TRBJ2-5; 7 bases are shared with TRBD1. CDR3 sequence reads: CASSKSGTVNLETQYF. The CDR3 DNA reads as TGTGCCAGCAGCAAGTCCGGGACAGTTAACTTGGAGACCCAGTACTTC.